Only one count was recorded for the clone carrying this T cell receptor (beta chain). This sample was included in a study of OX40 agonist ivuxolimab in advanced cancers. Turning to the study itself: Ivuxolimab, an agonistic anti-OX40 (CD134) antibody, was given to patients.

Using immunoSEQ multiplex PCR, the repertoire was profiled, and TCRdb retains in-frame clones only, with some absent. There are some 30,000 clones in the sample; 60% to 75% occur only once, and over 10% lies in the top ten. Germline V lookup: CDR1 SGHRS, CDR2 YFSETQ. V lost 2 bases to trimming and J lost 8 bases; unmatched junction nucleotides: 5. This CDR3 contains 14 residues. The receptor was derived from an adult with an advanced solid tumor such as melanoma, head and neck, liver or kidney cancer. This sample comprised CD4+ or CD8+ T cells sorted from blood, obtained in a trial of the OX40 agonist ivuxolimab. The chain links TRBV5-1 to TRBJ2-1; 9 bases match TRBD2. CDR3 region: CASSLSGGRDEQFF. The CDR3 region has the DNA TGCGCCAGCAGCTTAAGCGGGGGGAGGGATGAGCAGTTCTTC.